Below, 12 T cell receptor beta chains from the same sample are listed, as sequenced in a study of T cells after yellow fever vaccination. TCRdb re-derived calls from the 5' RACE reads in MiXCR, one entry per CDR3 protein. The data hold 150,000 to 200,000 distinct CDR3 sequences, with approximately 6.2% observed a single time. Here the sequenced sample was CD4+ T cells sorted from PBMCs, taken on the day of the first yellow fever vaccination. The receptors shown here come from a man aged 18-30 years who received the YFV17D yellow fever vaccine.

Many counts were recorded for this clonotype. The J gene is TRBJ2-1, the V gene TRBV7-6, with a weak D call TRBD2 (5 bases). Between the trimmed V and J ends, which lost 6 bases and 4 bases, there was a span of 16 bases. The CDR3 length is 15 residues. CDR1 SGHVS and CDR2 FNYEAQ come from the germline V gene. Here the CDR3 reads CASRESIAGYNEQFF. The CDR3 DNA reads TGTGCCAGCAGGGAGAGTATCGCGGGTTACAATGAGCAGTTCTTC.

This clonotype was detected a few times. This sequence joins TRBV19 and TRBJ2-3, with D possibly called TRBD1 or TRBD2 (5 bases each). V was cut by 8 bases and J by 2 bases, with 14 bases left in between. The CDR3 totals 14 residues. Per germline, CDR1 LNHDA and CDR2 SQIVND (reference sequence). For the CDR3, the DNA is TGTGCCAGTCGGGACGGACCTATCACAGATACGCAGTATTTT. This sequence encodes CASRDGPITDTQYF.

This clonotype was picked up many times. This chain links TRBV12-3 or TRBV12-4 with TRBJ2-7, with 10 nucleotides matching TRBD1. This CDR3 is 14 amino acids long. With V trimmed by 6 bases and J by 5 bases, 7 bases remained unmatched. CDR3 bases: TGTGCCAGCAGCCTCGGGGACAGGGGCCACGAGCAGTACGTC. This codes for CASSLGDRGHEQYV.

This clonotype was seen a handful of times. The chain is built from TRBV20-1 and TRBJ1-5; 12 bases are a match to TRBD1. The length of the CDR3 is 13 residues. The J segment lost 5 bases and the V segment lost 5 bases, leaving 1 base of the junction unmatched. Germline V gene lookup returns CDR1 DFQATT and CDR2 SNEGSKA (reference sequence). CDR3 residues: CSAGTGGHQPQHF. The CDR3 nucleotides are TGCAGTGCTGGGACAGGGGGCCATCAGCCCCAGCATTTT.

The CDR3 DNA sequence: TGTGCCAGCAGCTTCCGGACTAGCGGGGTCACAGATACGCAGTATTTT. Translated: CASSFRTSGVTDTQYF. The V and J genes are TRBV7-3 and TRBJ2-3, with 12 bases that match TRBD2. The CDR3 is made up of 16 amino acids. Unmatched junction bases numbered 3, after V lost 3 bases and J lost 2 bases. Germline CDR1 is SGHTA and CDR2 is FQGTGA.

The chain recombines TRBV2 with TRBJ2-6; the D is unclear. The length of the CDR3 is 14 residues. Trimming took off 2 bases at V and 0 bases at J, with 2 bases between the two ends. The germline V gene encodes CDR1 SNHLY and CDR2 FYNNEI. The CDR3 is CASSEPSGANVLTF. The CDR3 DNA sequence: TGTGCCAGCAGTGAACCCTCTGGGGCCAACGTCCTGACTTTC. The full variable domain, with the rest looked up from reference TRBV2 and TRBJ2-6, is EPEVTQTPSHQVTQMGQEVILRCVPISNHLYFYWYRQILGQKVEFLVSFYNNEISEKSEIFDDQFSVERPDGSNFTLKIRSTKLEDSAMYFCASSEPSGANVLTFGAGSRLTVL.

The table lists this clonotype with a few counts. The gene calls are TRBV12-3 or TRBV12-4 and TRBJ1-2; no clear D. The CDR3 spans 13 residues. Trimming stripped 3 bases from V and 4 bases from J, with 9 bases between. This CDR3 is CASSFLGSYGYTF. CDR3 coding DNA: TGTGCCAGCAGTTTCCTGGGGAGCTATGGCTACACCTTC.

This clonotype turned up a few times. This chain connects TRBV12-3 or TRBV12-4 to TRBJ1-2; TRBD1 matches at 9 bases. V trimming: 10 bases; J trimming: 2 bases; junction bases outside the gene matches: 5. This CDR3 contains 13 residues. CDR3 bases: TGTGCCATCGGACAGGGGACGAACTATGGCTACACCTTC. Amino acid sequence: CAIGQGTNYGYTF.

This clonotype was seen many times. The CDR3 region is CASSQVEGAETQYF. DNA for the CDR3: TGTGCCAGCAGCCAAGTTGAAGGAGCAGAGACCCAGTACTTC. The chain has TRBV4-2 and TRBJ2-5; no definite D call. CDR1 is LGHNA, CDR2 YNFKEQ, per germline. V was trimmed by 1 base and J by 4 bases, leaving 10 bases between them. The CDR3 sequence is 14 residues long.

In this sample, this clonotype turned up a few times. Here the CDR3 DNA reads TGTGCCAGCAGCCCAGAGACAGCAGCTAGCACAGATACGCAGTATTTT. This sequence encodes CASSPETAASTDTQYF. J is TRBJ2-3 and V is TRBV7-9; D might be TRBD1 (5 bases). The length of the CDR3 is 16 residues. Germline-derived CDR1 and CDR2 are SEHNR and FQNEAQ (reference sequence). V was trimmed by 5 bases and J by 0 bases, leaving 15 bases between them.

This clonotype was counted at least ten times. Here the CDR3 reads CASSFLLAAPGDTQYF. The CDR3 coding sequence is TGTGCCAGCAGCTTCCTACTAGCGGCCCCGGGGGATACGCAGTATTTT. This chain connects TRBV11-2 to TRBJ2-3; 8 bases match TRBD2. Trimming cost V 3 bases and J 6 bases; bases outside gene matches: 11. The CDR3 is made up of 16 amino acids. CDR1 and CDR2 from the germline V gene are SGHAT and FQNNGV.

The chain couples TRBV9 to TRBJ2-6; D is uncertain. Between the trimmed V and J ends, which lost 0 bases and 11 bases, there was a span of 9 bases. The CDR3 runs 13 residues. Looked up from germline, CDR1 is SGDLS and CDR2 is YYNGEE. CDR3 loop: CASSVAGKDVLTF. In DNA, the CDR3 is TGTGCCAGCAGCGTAGCTGGGAAGGACGTCCTGACTTTC. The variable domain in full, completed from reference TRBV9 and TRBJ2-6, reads DSGVTQTPKHLITATGQRVTLRCSPRSGDLSVYWYQQSLDQGLQFLIQYYNGEERAKGNILERFSAQQFPDLHSELNLSSLELGDSALYFCASSVAGKDVLTFGAGSRLTVL.